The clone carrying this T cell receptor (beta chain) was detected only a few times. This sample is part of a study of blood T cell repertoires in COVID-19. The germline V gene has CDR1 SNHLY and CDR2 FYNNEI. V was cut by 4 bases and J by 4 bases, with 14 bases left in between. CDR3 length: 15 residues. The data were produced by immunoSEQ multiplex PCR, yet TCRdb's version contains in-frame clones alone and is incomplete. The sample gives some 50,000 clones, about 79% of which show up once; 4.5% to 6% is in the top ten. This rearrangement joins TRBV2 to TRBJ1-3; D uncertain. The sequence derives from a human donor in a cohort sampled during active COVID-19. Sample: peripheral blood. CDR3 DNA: TGTGCCAGCAGTGCCCAATCCAGGTGGGGAAACACCATATATTTT. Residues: CASSAQSRWGNTIYF.